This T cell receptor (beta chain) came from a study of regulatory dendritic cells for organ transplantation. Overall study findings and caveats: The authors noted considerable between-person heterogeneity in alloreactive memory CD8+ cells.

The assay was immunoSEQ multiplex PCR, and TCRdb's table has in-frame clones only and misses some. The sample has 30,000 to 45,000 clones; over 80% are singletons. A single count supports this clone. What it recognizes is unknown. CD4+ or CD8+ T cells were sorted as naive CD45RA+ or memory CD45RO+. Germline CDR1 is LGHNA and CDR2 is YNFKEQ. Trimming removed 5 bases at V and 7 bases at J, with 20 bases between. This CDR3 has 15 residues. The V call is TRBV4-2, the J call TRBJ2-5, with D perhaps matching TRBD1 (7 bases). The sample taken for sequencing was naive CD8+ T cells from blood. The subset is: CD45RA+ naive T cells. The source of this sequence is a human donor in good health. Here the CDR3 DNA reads TGTGCCAGCAGCTCGGAGGGGGCCGACCGGGGGACCCAGTACTTC. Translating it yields CASSSEGADRGTQYF.